The rows below give T cell receptor beta chains drawn from one sample of a study of control samples from healthy donors and cancer patients. Measured with immunoSEQ multiplex PCR; TCRdb has only the in-frame clones, and not every one. Counted here are about 190,000 clones, 90% to 95% occurring once; the ten biggest clones make up 1.8%. Sample: blood. All receptors come from a man aged 30 to 39 in good health. The CDR3 runs from the conserved cysteine through the conserved F or W. Each record gives: D gene, clone size, V gene, J gene, CDR3 DNA, CDR3 protein. A D gene is named only where the DNA matches it firmly. Clone sizes are given selectively: once, few, many, or a class where the clone is expanded.

>.|once|TRBV6-5|TRBJ1-2
TGTGCCAGCAGCCGCGCCGGGAGCGATGGCTACACCTTC
CASSRAGSDGYTF
>.|.|TRBV10-2|TRBJ2-3
TGCGCCAGCAGTGGAGGGGACCCGCGATTGGGGACGCAGTATTTT
CASSGGDPRLGTQYF
>TRBD2|.|TRBV18|TRBJ2-1
TGTGCCAGCTCACCCAGTAGCGGGGGGCCCCACAATGAGCAGTTCTTC
CASSPSSGGPHNEQFF
>TRBD1|.|TRBV19|TRBJ2-1
TGTGCCAGTAGTCGGGGACAGGGGTTCATTGAGCAGTTCTTC
CASSRGQGFIEQFF
>.|.|TRBV19|TRBJ2-6
TGTGCCAGTAGTCCATGGGACACCTACTCTGGGGCCAACGTCCTGACTTTC
CASSPWDTYSGANVLTF
>TRBD1|.|TRBV19|TRBJ2-7
TGTGCCAGTAGCATGGGACAGGAGTACGAGCAGTACTTC
CASSMGQEYEQYF
>TRBD1|.|TRBV19|TRBJ1-6
TGTGCCAGTAGTACACGACAGGGGGCATCACCCCTCCACTTT
CASSTRQGASPLHF
>.|.|TRBV14|TRBJ1-2
TGTGCCAGCAGCCAAGTTATAGGCCCCAGCAACCCCAACTATGGCTACACCTTC
CASSQVIGPSNPNYGYTF
>TRBD2|.|TRBV24-1|TRBJ2-2
TGTGCCACCAGTGAATGGACCGGGACTAGCGGGGGCCCTGGGAACACCGGGGAGCTGTTTTTT
CATSEWTGTSGGPGNTGELFF
>.|.|TRBV9|TRBJ2-1
TGTGCCAGCAGCCCACGGGCCACGGTACCGTACAATGAGCAGTTCTTC
CASSPRATVPYNEQFF
>TRBD1|.|TRBV18|TRBJ2-7
TGTGCCAGCTCACAGACAGGGGATTCCTACGAGCAGTACTTC
CASSQTGDSYEQYF
>.|.|TRBV5-1|TRBJ2-1
TGCGCCAGCAGTTTTGTTAAAACGAGCGACAATGAGCAGTTCTTC
CASSFVKTSDNEQFF
>.|.|TRBV5-1|TRBJ1-2
TGCGCCAGCAGCTTATCTCCCCACGAAAACTATGGCTACACCTTC
CASSLSPHENYGYTF
>.|.|TRBV5-5|TRBJ2-2
TGTGCCAGCAGCTTGGAAAGGTACCTTATCGCGAACACCGGGGAGCTGTTTTTT
CASSLERYLIANTGELFF
>.|.|TRBV3-1/TRBV3-2|TRBJ1-5
TGTGCCAGCAGCCAAACGGGACTTTCTCTCAATCAGCCCCAGCATTTT
CASSQTGLSLNQPQHF
>.|.|TRBV6-5|TRBJ2-7
TGTGCCACAGCAGGGACATGGGGCGCGCAGTACTTC
CATAGTWGAQYF
>.|.|TRBV11-2|TRBJ2-3
TGTGCCAGCAGCCCCTCCGCCAGCACAGATACGCAGTATTTT
CASSPSASTDTQYF
>.|.|TRBV30|TRBJ1-1
TGTGCCTGGAGCCACACAGCCCAGGGTGCTGAAGCTTTCTTT
CAWSHTAQGAEAFF
>.|.|TRBV5-6|TRBJ2-7
TGTGCCAGCAGCTTCCCGGGCTCCTACGAGCAGTACTTC
CASSFPGSYEQYF
>.|once|TRBV30|TRBJ1-4
TGTGCCTGGAGTGTAGGGTTGAGCAGCAATGAAAAACTGTTTTTT
CAWSVGLSSNEKLFF
>.|.|TRBV3-1/TRBV3-2|TRBJ2-1
TGTGCCAGCAGCCAAGTGAGCTCCTACAATGAGCAGTTCTTC
CASSQVSSYNEQFF
>TRBD2|.|TRBV6-1|TRBJ2-3
TGTGCCAGCAGGGAACCTGGACTAGCGGGGGGCACAGATACGCAGTATTTT
CASREPGLAGGTDTQYF
>.|.|TRBV20-1|TRBJ1-2
TGCAGTGCTAGAGCCCTCTCGGGCTACACCTTC
CSARALSGYTF
>TRBD1|.|TRBV3-1/TRBV3-2|TRBJ2-7
TGTGCCAGCAGCCGTAGACAGGGGGACTACGAGCAGTACTTC
CASSRRQGDYEQYF
>TRBD1|.|TRBV29-1|TRBJ2-1
TGCAGCGCCAGGGGGACAACCTACAATGAGCAGTTCTTC
CSARGTTYNEQFF
>.|once|TRBV9|TRBJ2-1
TGTGCCACCCGAAAGGACAACAGCCGAGGGGAGCAGTTCTTC
CATRKDNSRGEQFF
>.|.|TRBV2|TRBJ1-6
TGTGCCAGCAGTGTTCAGGGATCAGGCTCTAATTCACCCCTCCACTTT
CASSVQGSGSNSPLHF
>.|.|TRBV10-3|TRBJ1-1
TGTGCCATCAGACGTTCGGAGAACACTGAAGCTTTCTTT
CAIRRSENTEAFF
>TRBD1|.|TRBV6-1|TRBJ1-5
TGTGCCAGCAGTGAATGGACAGGGAGGAGCAATCAGCCCCAGCATTTT
CASSEWTGRSNQPQHF
>.|.|TRBV30|TRBJ2-7
TGTGCCTGGAGTACCCAGAAAGCCATTAAGTACTTC
CAWSTQKAIKYF
>TRBD1|once|TRBV19|TRBJ2-2
TGTGCCAGTAGCAGGGACAGGGTTGACACCGGGGAGCTGTTTTTT
CASSRDRVDTGELFF
>.|.|TRBV30|TRBJ1-1
TGTGCCTGGGAGGGAAATCGAGGGGGGCGGCCCATTTTCGCTGAAGCTTTCTTT
CAWEGNRGGRPIFAEAFF